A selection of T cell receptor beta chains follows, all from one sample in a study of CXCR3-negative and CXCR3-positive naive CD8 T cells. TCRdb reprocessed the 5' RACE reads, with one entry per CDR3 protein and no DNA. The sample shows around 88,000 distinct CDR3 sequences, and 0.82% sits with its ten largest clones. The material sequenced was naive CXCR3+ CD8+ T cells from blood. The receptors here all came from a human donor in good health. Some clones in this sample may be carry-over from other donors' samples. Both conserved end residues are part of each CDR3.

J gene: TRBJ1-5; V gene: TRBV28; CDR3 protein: CASSLLSGVNQPQHF
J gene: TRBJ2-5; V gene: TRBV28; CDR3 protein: CASSFLGQETQYF
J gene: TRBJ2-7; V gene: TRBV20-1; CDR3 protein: CSASPGTGDSYEQYF
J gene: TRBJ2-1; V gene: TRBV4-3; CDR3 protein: CASSQSHLAGQTNEQFF
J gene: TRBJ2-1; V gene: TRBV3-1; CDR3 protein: CAGSQGAFPSYNEQFF
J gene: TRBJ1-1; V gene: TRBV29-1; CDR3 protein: CSVDPRGSNTEAFF
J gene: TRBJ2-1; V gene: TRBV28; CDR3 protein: CASSLGLSGNEQFF
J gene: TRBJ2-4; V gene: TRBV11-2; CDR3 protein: CASSWGRENIQYF
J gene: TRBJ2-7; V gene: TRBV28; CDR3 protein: CASSGIGGYEQYF
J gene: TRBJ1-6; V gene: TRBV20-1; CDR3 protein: CSARGKEYSPLHF
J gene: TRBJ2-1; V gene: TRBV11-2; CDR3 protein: CASSPSGSQNEQFF
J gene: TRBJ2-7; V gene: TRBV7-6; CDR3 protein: CASSPPVAGPAYEQYF
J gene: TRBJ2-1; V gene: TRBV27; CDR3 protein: CASSVWREVYNEQFF
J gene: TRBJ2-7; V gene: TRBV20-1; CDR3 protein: CSALGQGNYEQYF
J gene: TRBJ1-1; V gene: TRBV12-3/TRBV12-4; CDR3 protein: CASSLGFLRGLGDTEAFF
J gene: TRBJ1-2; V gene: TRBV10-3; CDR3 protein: CAISESLLGPYGYTF
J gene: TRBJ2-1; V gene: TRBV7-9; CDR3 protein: CASSIRDSHNEQFF
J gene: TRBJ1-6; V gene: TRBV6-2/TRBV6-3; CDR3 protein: CASSSYIADPNSPLHF
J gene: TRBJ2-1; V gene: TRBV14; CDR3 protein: CASSQEVNNEQFF
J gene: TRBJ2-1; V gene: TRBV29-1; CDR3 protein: CSVEGGQGDWDEQFF
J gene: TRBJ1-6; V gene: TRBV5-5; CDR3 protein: CASSPGYNNSPLHF
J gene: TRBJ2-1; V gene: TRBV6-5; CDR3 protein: CASSYSAEQFF
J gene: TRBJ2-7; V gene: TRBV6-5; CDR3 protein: CASSYGPAYEQYF
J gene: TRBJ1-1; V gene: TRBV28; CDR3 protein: CASSIQPSIPRDAFF
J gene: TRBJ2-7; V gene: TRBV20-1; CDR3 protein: CSARWTSDYEQYF
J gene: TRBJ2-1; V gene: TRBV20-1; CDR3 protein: CSATTSGSTSSYNEQFF
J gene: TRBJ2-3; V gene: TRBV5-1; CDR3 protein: CASSSGRALPDTQYF
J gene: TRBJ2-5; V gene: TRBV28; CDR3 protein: CASSLGLALETQYF
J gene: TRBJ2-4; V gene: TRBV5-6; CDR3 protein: CASSGGYAKNIQYF
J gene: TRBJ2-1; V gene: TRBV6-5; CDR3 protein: CASSRGRSFYNEQFF